This T cell receptor beta chain stems from a study of blood T cell repertoires in COVID-19. TCRdb's copy holds only in-frame clones and misses some; the assay was immunoSEQ multiplex PCR. The table includes approximately 330,000 clones, 90% detected once. The CDR3 contains 15 residues. Germline CDR1 SGHNT, CDR2 YYREEE (reference sequence). The junction had 3 bases not matched to a gene; V was cut back by 1 base and J by 0 bases. This clone has a handful of counts. The same CDR3 also results from other DNA sequences found in this sample. Patients in Seattle were enrolled during active infection, then followed longitudinally.

This chain connects TRBV5-4 to TRBJ2-7; 8 nucleotides line up with TRBD1. The source material was peripheral blood. The receptor was isolated from a woman aged 40 to 49 with COVID-19, enrolled during active disease. The CDR3 reads CASSLTGTGSYEQYF. The CDR3 DNA follows: TGTGCCAGCAGCTTGACTGGGACAGGCTCCTACGAGCAGTACTTC.